This TCR beta chain was sequenced for a study of blood T cell repertoires in COVID-19. Germline CDR1 LNHDA, CDR2 SQIVND (reference sequence). This CDR3 is 14 amino acids long. Measured with immunoSEQ multiplex PCR; TCRdb has only the in-frame clones, and not every one. The table lists some 150,000 clones, around 85% of them singletons. Note on this clone: One end of the junction does not line up with germline, which may come from a read error.

This sequence joins TRBV19 and TRBJ2-1; TRBD2 is a possible D gene (6 bases). Sequenced material: peripheral blood. This clonotype was obtained from a woman between 55 and 75 years old with COVID-19, enrolled during active disease. This CDR3 is CASSIMEGTMSRVF. The CDR3 nucleotides are TGTGCCAGTAGTATAATGGAGGGGACGATGAGTAGGGTCTTC.